The 2 T cell receptor beta chains below all came from one sample that was sequenced in a study of blood T cell repertoires in COVID-19. Clones were sequenced by immunoSEQ multiplex PCR, and TCRdb holds only the in-frame ones, with some missing. Among approximately 94,000 clones listed, more than 85% were seen once. Source material: peripheral blood. These receptors came from a man aged 50 to 59 with active COVID-19.

V gene TRBV19 combines with J gene TRBJ1-2; TRBD1 agrees at 7 bases. V shed 6 bases and J 5 bases; nucleotides not matched to a gene: 6. CDR3 length: 13 amino acids. Germline CDR1 reads LNHDA; CDR2 reads SQIVND (reference sequence). Here the CDR3 DNA reads TGTGCCAGTAGCCCTTCGGGACAGTATGGCTACACCTTC. Translated: CASSPSGQYGYTF.

The chain links TRBV28 to TRBJ1-2; 8 nucleotides agree with TRBD1. V shed 7 bases, J shed 7 bases, and the junction held 11 bases outside the gene matches. Per germline, CDR1 MDHEN and CDR2 SYDVKM. The CDR3 covers 14 residues. Here the CDR3 reads CASISGQGARGYTF. In DNA form, the CDR3 reads TGTGCCAGCATCTCTGGGCAGGGGGCCCGTGGCTACACCTTC.